The 22 T cell receptor beta chains below all came from one sample that was sequenced in a study of human T cells and chemical hapten exposure. Documented time point: patch test 2, 6 weeks after DPC sensitization. Treatment here: therapeutic diphenylcyclopropenone sensitization with weekly scalp DPC. In TCRdb, the RACE reads were re-called with MiXCR into one record per CDR3 protein. This table holds over 100,000 distinct CDR3 sequences, more than 7% found once. The sequenced sample was whole blood, obtained in connection with sensitization to the hapten diphenylcyclopropenone (DPC). These receptors all come from a middle-aged woman with alopecia areata. Some clones in this sample may be carry-over from other donors' samples.

There are a few counts of this clonotype. The chain is built from TRBV27 and TRBJ2-7, with D possibly being TRBD2 (5 bases). The CDR3 is 14 amino acids. The V and J ends lost 2 bases and 2 bases respectively, with 10 bases between them. Per germline, CDR1 MNHEY and CDR2 SMNVEV (reference sequence). The CDR3 here is CASSLRPGTYEQYF. In nucleotides, the CDR3 is TGTGCCAGCAGTTTAAGACCCGGGACCTACGAGCAGTACTTC.

CDR3 nucleotides: TGTGCCAGCAGCCCCCCTGGGGGCTTTGGGAGGAAGGCCCTCCACTTT. This encodes CASSPPGGFGRKALHF. The chain couples TRBV13 to TRBJ1-6; D perhaps matches TRBD1 (6 bases). This CDR3 is built from 16 residues. In germline, CDR1 is PRHDT, CDR2 FYEKMQ (reference sequence). V lost 5 bases and J 14 bases, leaving 25 bases between the germline ends.

The chain combines TRBV27 with TRBJ1-6, with a weak D call TRBD1 (5 bases). This CDR3 contains 13 residues. Trimming took 6 bases from V and 7 from J, leaving 10 bases between them. Per germline, CDR1 MNHEY and CDR2 SMNVEV (reference sequence). This CDR3 reads CASRLGRNSPLHF. CDR3 nucleotide sequence: TGTGCCAGCAGATTGGGACGGAATTCACCCCTCCACTTT.

In this sample, this clonotype turned up many times. The CDR3 nucleotides are TGTGCCAGCAGTGAATTTAGCTCCTATAATTCACCCCTCCACTTT. Translated, it gives CASSEFSSYNSPLHF. The chain recombines TRBV2 with TRBJ1-6; D is unclear. CDR1 SNHLY and CDR2 FYNNEI come from the germline V gene. There are 15 residues in the CDR3. V gave up 2 bases and J gave up 0 bases, with 5 bases separating them.

This clonotype was observed a handful of times. The chain recombines TRBV10-2 with TRBJ2-7; either TRBD1 or TRBD2 may supply D (5 bases each). V lost 2 bases to trimming and J lost 9 bases, with 17 bases between them. Germline V lookup: CDR1 WSHSY, CDR2 SAAADI. The CDR3 has 14 residues. The CDR3 coding sequence is TGCGCCAGCAGTGAGATGGGACCCAGGGCCTTGCAGTACTTC. It codes for CASSEMGPRALQYF.

The chain joins TRBV6-5 to TRBJ1-6; perhaps TRBD1 as D (5 bases). CDR1 MNHEY and CDR2 SVGAGI come from the germline V gene. The CDR3 is 15 residues long. V dropped 6 bases and J dropped 2 bases, with 11 bases sitting between them. Written as DNA, the CDR3 is TGTGCCAGCAGGCCTCAGGGCGCCTATAATTCACCCCTCCACTTT. Amino acid sequence: CASRPQGAYNSPLHF.

This chain joins TRBV5-1 and TRBJ2-1, with 11 bases that match TRBD2. The CDR3 loop spans 16 amino acids. Germline CDR1 SGHRS, CDR2 YFSETQ. Trimming removed 4 bases from V and 2 bases from J; junction bases left unmatched: 5. CDR3 coding DNA: TGCGCCAGCAGCCCACTAGCGGGGGTGGCCTACAATGAGCAGTTCTTC. Translation gives CASSPLAGVAYNEQFF.

In its sample, this clonotype was seen a few times. The rearrangement joins TRBV6-5 to TRBJ1-2; maybe TRBD1 (6 bases). This CDR3 has 13 amino acids. Germline CDR1 and CDR2: MNHEY and SVGAGI. Deletions cut 1 base from V and 6 bases from J, with 9 bases between. The CDR3 nucleotides are TGTGCCAGCAGTTACTGGAGGGGGAATGGCTACACCTTC. Protein: CASSYWRGNGYTF.

About this clonotype itself: This may arise from a read error, as a much more abundant clone is one base away. The chain joins TRBV11-2 to TRBJ2-3, with 11 bases lining up with TRBD2. Germline CDR1 reads SGHAT; CDR2 reads FQNNGV. The V segment lost 3 bases and the J segment 1 base; nucleotides outside the gene matches: 3. The CDR3 is 16 amino acids. In DNA, the CDR3 is TGTGCCAGCAGCTTCCTGACTAGCGGGGGCACAGATACGCAGTATTTT. Translated: CASSFLTSGGTDTQYF.

The chain couples TRBV5-6 to TRBJ2-3; D is perhaps TRBD1 or TRBD2 (6 bases each). The CDR3 consists of 17 residues. Per germline, CDR1 SGHDT and CDR2 YYEEEE. Trimming took off 0 bases at V and 3 bases at J, with 17 bases between the two ends. In DNA form, the CDR3 reads TGTGCCAGCAGCTTGGAGCCCTACAGGGCGGGGACAGATACGCAGTATTTT. Translating gives CASSLEPYRAGTDTQYF.

A remark on this clonotype: A read error may be the cause here, since a much bigger clone is one base away. The chain is built from TRBV7-2 and TRBJ2-3, with 14 bases lining up with TRBD2. Germline V gene data show CDR1 as SGHTA and CDR2 as FQGNSA. The CDR3 covers 14 residues. The CDR3 DNA sequence: TGTGCCGGCAGCGGGACTAGCGGGGGTCGAACGCAGTATTTT. It is translated as CAGSGTSGGRTQYF.

This clonotype occurred a few times. The genes are TRBV20-1 and TRBJ1-6; D not resolved. Trimming took 6 bases from V and 7 from J, leaving 16 bases between them. The CDR3 is made up of 14 amino acids. CDR1 and CDR2 (germline): DFQATT, SNEGSKA (reference sequence). The CDR3 is CSARRGVGNSPLHF. CDR3 nucleotide sequence: TGCAGTGCAAGACGAGGAGTAGGCAATTCACCCCTCCACTTT.

In its sample, this clonotype was seen many times. The chain links TRBV11-2 to TRBJ2-3; TRBD2 is a possible D gene (6 bases). CDR3 length: 14 amino acids. CDR1 and CDR2 from the germline V gene are SGHAT and FQNNGV. With 5 bases removed from V and 2 bases from J, the gap between germline ends came to 11 bases. The CDR3 here is CASSPRDFTDTQYF. In DNA form, the CDR3 reads TGTGCCAGCAGCCCTCGGGACTTCACAGATACGCAGTATTTT.

Ten or more counts support this clonotype. The chain recombines TRBV12-3 or TRBV12-4 with TRBJ1-3; D is unclear. CDR3 size: 16 residues. The V gene lost 3 bases and the J gene lost 3 bases, with 15 bases spanning the gap. CDR3 DNA sequence: TGTGCCAGCAGTTTGCGGGCCAGGTCTCTTGGAAACACCATATATTTT. Residues: CASSLRARSLGNTIYF.

This rearrangement joins TRBV19 to TRBJ2-1, with D perhaps assigned TRBD1 or TRBD2 (5 bases each). Germline CDR1 LNHDA, CDR2 SQIVND (reference sequence). Trimming removed 4 bases from V and 6 bases from J, with 25 bases in between. This CDR3 contains 18 residues. In DNA, the CDR3 is TGTGCCAGTAGTACGTTGGGGCTAGCAATAGGAATCCCCAATGAGCAGTTCTTC. It is translated as CASSTLGLAIGIPNEQFF.

The rearrangement links TRBV6-5 to TRBJ2-2; 8 bases map to TRBD2. This CDR3 region has 13 residues. J was trimmed by 6 bases and V by 7 bases; bases with no gene match: 4. Germline-derived CDR1 and CDR2 are MNHEY and SVGAGI. As DNA, the CDR3 is TGTGCCAGCAATCCCGGGGGGGCCGGGGAGCTGTTTTTT. This gives the protein CASNPGGAGELFF.

The genes are TRBV29-1 and TRBJ2-7; 7 nucleotides agree with TRBD2. CDR3 size: 11 residues. CDR1 and CDR2 (germline): SQVTM, ANQGSEA. V dropped 4 bases and J dropped 6; count of bases not matched to a gene: 3. Here the CDR3 DNA reads TGCAGCGTTGGGGGGGGTCCCGAGCAGTACTTC. Its protein product is CSVGGGPEQYF.

This clonotype has a handful of counts. The V and J genes are TRBV18 and TRBJ1-6; D is undetermined. V was cut by 3 bases and J by 0 bases, with 21 bases left in between. From germline, CDR1 is KGHSH and CDR2 LQKENI. The CDR3 totals 20 residues. The CDR3 sequence: CASSPEVLGRPSSYNSPLHF. The CDR3 region has the DNA TGTGCCAGCTCACCCGAGGTTTTGGGCAGACCTAGCTCCTATAATTCACCCCTCCACTTT.

This clonotype was counted many times. The V call is TRBV5-1, the J call TRBJ1-2; the D is unclear. From germline, CDR1 is SGHRS and CDR2 YFSETQ. CDR3 length: 12 residues. The germline V and J ends were trimmed by 4 bases and 6 bases, with 10 bases remaining between them. CDR3: CASSPPADGYTF. As DNA, the CDR3 is TGCGCCAGCAGCCCCCCAGCGGATGGCTACACCTTC.

This clonotype showed up many times. V and J are TRBV6-1 and TRBJ2-3; D perhaps matches TRBD2 (5 bases). The CDR3 consists of 13 residues. The germline CDR1 and CDR2 sequences are MNHNS and SASEGT. The V gene lost 5 bases and the J gene lost 1 base, with 7 bases spanning the gap. CDR3 sequence (DNA): TGTGCCAGCAGTACTAGAGGCACAGATACGCAGTATTTT. Protein product: CASSTRGTDTQYF.

This clonotype has at least ten counts. This chain connects TRBV6-5 to TRBJ2-3; possible D gene TRBD1, 7 bases. Germline CDR1 and CDR2: MNHEY and SVGAGI. This CDR3 contains 18 residues. Trimming took off 0 bases at V and 3 bases at J, with 19 bases between the two ends. The CDR3 bases are TGTGCCAGCAGTTACTCGAATGGGCGGACAGGAGGGACAGATACGCAGTATTTT. Its protein is CASSYSNGRTGGTDTQYF.

This clonotype has just a few counts. The CDR3 coding sequence is TGTGCCAGCAGCTCAGACAGGGGGCAGGTCGGCGAGCAGTACTTC. Translation: CASSSDRGQVGEQYF. The genes are TRBV5-4 and TRBJ2-7, with 10 nucleotides matching TRBD1. The CDR3 runs to 15 residues. With V trimmed by 3 bases and J by 6 bases, 9 bases remained unmatched. Germline V gene data show CDR1 as SGHNT and CDR2 as YYREEE (reference sequence).